A single sample is the source of the 25 T cell receptor beta chains below, sequenced in a study of post-analysis software for immune sequencing data. Study-level findings and limits: Patients showed TRBV5-6, TRBV5-1 and TRBV20-1 among four to six TRBV segments more frequent than in controls.

Unique molecular identifiers featured in each of the TCR beta cDNA libraries. TCRdb reprocessed the PCR reads with MiXCR, giving one entry per CDR3 protein. The sample holds hundreds of thousands of distinct CDR3 sequences, about 27% seen once. Their target antigens are unknown. Sequencing was carried out using blood. Receptors originate from a girl aged 10-17 years with multiple sclerosis.

This clonotype occurred many times. V and J are TRBV11-2 and TRBJ2-5; D remains unclear. Per the germline V gene, CDR1 is SGHAT and CDR2 is FQNNGV. CDR3 length: 15 residues. V lost 4 bases, J lost 5 bases, and 17 bases lay in between. The CDR3, as DNA: TGTGCCAGCAGCTCTTCCGCGCCAGCCGGCGAGACCCAGTACTTC. It encodes CASSSSAPAGETQYF.

This sequence joins TRBV6-6 and TRBJ2-7; D call uncertain. Germline loops: CDR1 MNHNY, CDR2 SVGAGI (reference sequence). The CDR3 is 14 residues long. V dropped 0 bases and J dropped 2 bases, with 8 bases sitting between them. The CDR3 loop is CASSYSPATYEQYF. Written as DNA, the CDR3 is TGTGCCAGCAGTTACTCCCCGGCAACCTACGAGCAGTACTTC.

A note on this clonotype: This may be a read error, as it is one base from a much larger clone. The gene calls are TRBV6-5 and TRBJ2-5; a weak D match, TRBD1 (6 bases). The DNA end favors TRBJ2-7, so the J call may be wrong. The CDR3 has 13 residues. From germline, CDR1 is MNHEY and CDR2 SVGAGI. CDR3 nucleotide sequence: TGTGCCTGCAGTTACAGGGACGTCGACGAGCAGTACTTC. This encodes CACSYRDVDEQYF.

There are a few counts of this clonotype. The V call is TRBV7-2, the J call TRBJ1-2; the D is unclear. Trimming left V 6 bases short and J 1 base short, with 18 bases between. The CDR3 is 16 amino acids. Germline V gene data show CDR1 as SGHTA and CDR2 as FQGNSA. The DNA for the CDR3 is TGTGCCAGCAGGCCGGAAGGACCAACTTATAACTATGGCTACACCTTC. Protein product: CASRPEGPTYNYGYTF.

There are many counts of this clonotype. The chain uses TRBV28 and TRBJ2-1; 7 bases match TRBD2. The CDR3 covers 18 residues. V shed 7 bases and J 6 bases; nucleotides not matched to a gene: 21. The germline V gene has CDR1 MDHEN and CDR2 SYDVKM. CDR3 sequence reads: CASNQFRDGGREFNEQFF. DNA of the CDR3: TGTGCCAGCAACCAGTTTCGGGACGGAGGGCGGGAGTTCAATGAGCAGTTCTTC.

V gene TRBV2 combines with J gene TRBJ1-6, with 7 bases identical to TRBD1. The CDR3 loop spans 16 amino acids. Germline V CDR1 and CDR2: SNHLY, FYNNEI. V gave up 4 bases and J gave up 8 bases; unmatched junction bases: 11. The CDR3 is CASSAGNRGFDSPLHF. CDR3 DNA: TGTGCCAGCAGTGCAGGAAACAGGGGATTCGATTCACCCCTCCACTTT.

The chain uses TRBV5-1 and TRBJ2-1; 10 nucleotides align to TRBD1. The CDR3 spans 12 residues. The germline V gene has CDR1 SGHRS and CDR2 YFSETQ. The junction had 4 bases not matched to a gene; V was cut back by 4 bases and J by 12 bases. CDR3 region: CASSPTGGGQFF. In DNA, the CDR3 is TGCGCCAGCAGCCCGACAGGGGGCGGGCAGTTCTTC.

The rearrangement links TRBV4-3 to TRBJ1-5; D might be TRBD1 (6 bases). V lost 0 bases to trimming and J lost 6 bases, with 12 bases between them. Germline V gives CDR1 LGHNA, CDR2 YSLEER. This CDR3 is 15 amino acids long. The CDR3 coding sequence is TGCGCCAGCAGCCAAGATGGGGGCGCGGGTCAGCCCCAGCATTTT. This gives the protein CASSQDGGAGQPQHF.

This chain joins TRBV29-1 and TRBJ2-7, with 7 bases lining up with TRBD1. Germline CDR1 and CDR2: SQVTM and ANQGSEA. J lost 2 bases, V lost 5 bases, and 9 bases had no gene match. The CDR3 runs to 14 residues. DNA of the CDR3: TGCAGCGTTTCCCGAGTGGGACAGCCCTACGAGCAGTACTTC. Translation gives CSVSRVGQPYEQYF.

The rearrangement joins TRBV18 to TRBJ2-1, with 7 nucleotides matching TRBD1. V gave up 6 bases and J gave up 0 bases; unmatched junction bases: 11. There are 17 residues in the CDR3. Germline CDR1 KGHSH, CDR2 LQKENI. The CDR3 DNA sequence: TGTGCCAGCTCGCAGGGCACCGGGACAGACTCCTACAATGAGCAGTTCTTC. It is translated as CASSQGTGTDSYNEQFF. The variable domain in full, with the rest retrieved from reference TRBV18 and TRBJ2-1, is NAGVMQNPRHLVRRRGQEARLRCSPMKGHSHVYWYRQLPEEGLKFMVYLQKENIIDESGMPKERFSAEFPKEGPSILRIQQVVRGDSAAYFCASSQGTGTDSYNEQFFGPGTRLTVL.

In this sample, this clonotype turned up a few times. This rearrangement joins TRBV14 to TRBJ2-5; D not resolved. The V gene's germline CDR1 is SGHDN and CDR2 FVKESK. V lost 0 bases, J lost 9 bases, and 11 bases lay in between. The CDR3 contains 13 residues. CDR3 DNA: TGTGCCAGCAGCCAAGATTCAGCTGGGGCCCAGTACTTC. It yields the protein CASSQDSAGAQYF.

This clonotype was seen only a few times. The chain couples TRBV2 to TRBJ2-5; 13 bases fit TRBD2. This CDR3 contains 17 residues. CDR1 is SNHLY, CDR2 FYNNEI, per germline. The J segment lost 2 bases and the V segment lost 6 bases, leaving 9 bases of the junction unmatched. CDR3 protein: CASRTAGTSGIQETQYF. DNA for the CDR3: TGTGCCAGCAGAACAGCCGGGACTAGCGGGATACAAGAGACCCAGTACTTC.

The table lists this clonotype with a few counts. V gene TRBV6-2 or TRBV6-3 combines with J gene TRBJ2-1; D is uncertain. V was trimmed by 6 bases and J by 7 bases, leaving 16 bases between them. From germline, CDR1 is MNHEY and CDR2 SVGEGT. This CDR3 region has 14 residues. CDR3 region: CASSHRREGNEQFF. The CDR3 DNA reads as TGTGCCAGCAGCCATAGAAGAGAAGGGAATGAGCAGTTCTTC.

J is TRBJ2-3 and V is TRBV4-1; 7 bases are a match to TRBD2. The germline V gene has CDR1 MGHRA and CDR2 YSYEKL. The V gene end was trimmed by 4 bases and the J gene end by 5 bases; junction bases not matched to a gene: 9. This CDR3 region has 15 residues. The CDR3 region is CASSPRSGAIDTQYF. The DNA of the CDR3 is TGCGCCAGCAGCCCCCGGAGCGGGGCAATAGATACGCAGTATTTT.

Only a few counts were recorded for this clonotype. The chain combines TRBV4-1 with TRBJ2-3, with 9 positions matching TRBD1. Per the germline V gene, CDR1 is MGHRA and CDR2 is YSYEKL. The CDR3 is 14 amino acids. The V gene end was trimmed by 8 bases and the J gene end by 6 bases; junction bases not matched to a gene: 9. CDR3: CASGTGDRVDTQYF. The CDR3 DNA is TGCGCCAGCGGGACGGGGGACAGGGTTGATACGCAGTATTTT.

The J gene is TRBJ1-5, the V gene TRBV6-2 or TRBV6-3; 9 positions match TRBD1. The CDR3 consists of 14 residues. With 6 bases clipped from V and 7 bases from J, the junction kept 7 bases outside the gene matches. CDR1 MNHEY and CDR2 SVGEGT come from the germline V gene. CDR3: CASSEGTGQQPQHF. The CDR3 DNA is TGTGCCAGCAGCGAGGGGACAGGGCAACAGCCCCAGCATTTT.

V gene TRBV29-1 combines with J gene TRBJ2-7; 10 nucleotides line up with TRBD1. Germline CDR1 reads SQVTM; CDR2 reads ANQGSEA. V was pared by 7 bases and J by 5 bases, with 5 bases of the junction left unmatched. The CDR3 covers 12 residues. Written as DNA, the CDR3 is TGCAGCGGGGGACAGGGGATGGACGAGCAGTACTTC. It codes for CSGGQGMDEQYF.

This clonotype has a count of ten or more. V is TRBV28 and J is TRBJ1-5; D remains unclear. Trimming stripped 3 bases from V and 0 bases from J, with 6 bases between. This CDR3 is built from 14 residues. Germline CDR1 reads MDHEN; CDR2 reads SYDVKM. DNA for the CDR3: TGTGCCAGCAGTTTGTCGGGTAGCAATCAGCCCCAGCATTTT. Residues: CASSLSGSNQPQHF. Full variable domain (outside the CDR3, taken from reference TRBV28 and TRBJ1-5): DVKVTQSSRYLVKRTGEKVFLECVQDMDHENMFWYRQDPGLGLRLIYFSYDVKMKEKGDIPEGYSVSREKKERFSLILESASTNQTSMYLCASSLSGSNQPQHFGDGTRLSIL.

This clonotype was counted a few times. This chain joins TRBV11-1 and TRBJ2-3; D not resolved. The CDR3 has 15 residues. Germline assignment: CDR1 SGHAT and CDR2 FQDESV (reference sequence). The V gene lost 0 bases and the J gene lost 2 bases, with 9 bases spanning the gap. The CDR3 region is CASSLAWGNTDTQYF. For the CDR3, the DNA is TGTGCCAGCAGCTTAGCGTGGGGAAACACAGATACGCAGTATTTT.

Worth noting for this clonotype: This could be a read error, since a much larger clone is one nucleotide away. V usage is TRBV7-2 and J usage is TRBJ2-5, with TRBD2 identical over 8 bases. The CDR3 is made up of 17 amino acids. V was pared by 5 bases and J by 4 bases, with 15 bases of the junction left unmatched. The germline V gene encodes CDR1 SGHTA and CDR2 FQGNSA. The CDR3 sequence is CASSASPGLGLSETQYF. CDR3 nucleotide sequence: TGTGCCAGCAGCGCATCGCCGGGACTAGGACTATCAGAGACCCAGTACTTC.

This clonotype has more than one count but fewer than ten. This sequence joins TRBV20-1 and TRBJ1-2; 7 positions agree with TRBD1. CDR3 length equals 13 residues. Trimming removed 2 bases from V and 6 bases from J; junction bases left unmatched: 6. Per the germline V gene, CDR1 is DFQATT and CDR2 is SNEGSKA (reference sequence). In DNA, the CDR3 is TGCAGTGCTAGAAAGGAGGGGGCTAATGGCTACACCTTC. It yields the protein CSARKEGANGYTF.

The chain employs TRBV6-2 or TRBV6-3 and TRBJ2-5; TRBD2 matches at 14 bases. This CDR3 is 16 amino acids long. In germline, CDR1 is MNHEY, CDR2 SVGEGT. V lost 6 bases to trimming and J lost 11 bases; unmatched junction nucleotides: 14. The CDR3, as DNA: TGTGCCAGCAGCTCCGGGACTAGCGGGGGAGGGGATGAGCAGTACTTC. Protein sequence: CASSSGTSGGGDEQYF.

V usage is TRBV5-1 and J usage is TRBJ2-6, with D unclear. Germline CDR1 reads SGHRS; CDR2 reads YFSETQ. V dropped 4 bases and J dropped 4 bases, with 15 bases sitting between them. The CDR3 extends over 16 amino acids. CDR3 protein: CASSDPFGTGANVLTF. The CDR3 DNA follows: TGCGCCAGCAGCGACCCTTTCGGAACCGGGGCCAACGTCCTGACTTTC. The full variable domain, in which reference TRBV5-1 and TRBJ2-6 provide the parts outside the CDR3, is KAGVTQTPRYLIKTRGQQVTLSCSPISGHRSVSWYQQTPGQGLQFLFEYFSETQRNKGNFPGRFSGRQFSNSRSEMNVSTLELGDSALYLCASSDPFGTGANVLTFGAGSRLTVL.

The gene calls are TRBV5-1 and TRBJ2-4; 15 bases agree with TRBD2. The J segment lost 9 bases and the V segment lost 4 bases, leaving 20 bases of the junction unmatched. Per germline, CDR1 SGHRS and CDR2 YFSETQ. The CDR3 has 20 residues. In DNA form, the CDR3 reads TGCGCCAGCAGCCCAACCCCTCGGACTAGCGGGGGGGCTGGGTTTGGCATTCAGTACTTC. Translating it yields CASSPTPRTSGGAGFGIQYF.

Notes on this clonotype: The junction and the germline gene differ at one end; a read error may be behind it. J is TRBJ2-3 and V is TRBV28, with 7 bases fitting TRBD1. The CDR3 is made up of 12 amino acids. Germline-derived CDR1 and CDR2 are MDHEN and SYDVKM. The CDR3 coding sequence is TGTGCCGGCAGTTTAACTTCGTGGACAGGGTATTTT. Its protein product is CAGSLTSWTGYF. The variable domain in full, with the rest retrieved from reference TRBV28 and TRBJ2-3, is DVKVTQSSRYLVKRTGEKVFLECVQDMDHENMFWYRQDPGLGLRLIYFSYDVKMKEKGDIPEGYSVSREKKERFSLILESASTNQTSMYLCAGSLTSWTGYFGPGTRLTVL.